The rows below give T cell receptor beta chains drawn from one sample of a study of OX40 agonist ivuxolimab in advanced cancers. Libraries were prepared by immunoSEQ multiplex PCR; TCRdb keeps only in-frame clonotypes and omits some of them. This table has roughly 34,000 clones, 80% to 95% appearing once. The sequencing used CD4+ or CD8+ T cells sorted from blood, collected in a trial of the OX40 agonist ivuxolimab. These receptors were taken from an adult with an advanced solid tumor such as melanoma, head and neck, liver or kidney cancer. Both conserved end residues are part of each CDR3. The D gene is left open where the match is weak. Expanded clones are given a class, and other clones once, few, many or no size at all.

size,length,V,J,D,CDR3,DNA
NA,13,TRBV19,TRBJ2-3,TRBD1,CASRGTGRHTQYF,TGTGCCAGTAGGGGGACAGGGCGGCATACGCAGTATTTT
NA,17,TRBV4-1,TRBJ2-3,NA,CASSQDLGGRYTDTQYF,TGCGCCAGCAGCCAAGATCTCGGGGGGCGATACACAGATACGCAGTATTTT
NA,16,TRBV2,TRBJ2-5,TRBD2,CASSEGVGGAGETQYF,TGTGCCAGCAGTGAGGGGGTCGGGGGGGCCGGAGAGACCCAGTACTTC
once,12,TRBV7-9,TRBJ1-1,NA,CASSPFHTEAFF,TGTGCCAGCAGCCCGTTCCACACTGAAGCTTTCTTT
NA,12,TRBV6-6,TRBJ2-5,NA,CASNPGRETQYF,TGTGCCAGCAACCCAGGGAGAGAGACCCAGTACTTC
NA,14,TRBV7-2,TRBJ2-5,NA,CASSLRGDKETQYF,TGTGCCAGCAGCTTACGGGGAGACAAAGAGACCCAGTACTTC
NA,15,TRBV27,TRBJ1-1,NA,CASRFSSGLNTEAFF,TGTGCCAGCAGGTTTAGTTCAGGTCTGAACACTGAAGCTTTCTTT
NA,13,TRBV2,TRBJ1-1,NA,CATRTGMNTEAFF,TGTGCCACTCGGACGGGGATGAACACTGAAGCTTTCTTT
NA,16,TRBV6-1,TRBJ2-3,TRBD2,CASSETYVREKDTQYF,TGTGCCAGCAGTGAAACTTACGTGCGGGAGAAGGATACGCAGTATTTT
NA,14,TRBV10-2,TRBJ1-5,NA,CASSESGAGQPQHF,TGCGCCAGCAGTGAGTCAGGGGCAGGGCAGCCCCAGCATTTT
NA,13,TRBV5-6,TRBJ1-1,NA,CASSLEANTEAFF,TGTGCCAGCAGCTTAGAAGCGAACACTGAAGCTTTCTTT
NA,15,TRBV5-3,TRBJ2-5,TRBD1,CASSSGQGREETQYF,TGTGCCAGCAGCTCCGGACAGGGGCGTGAAGAGACCCAGTACTTC